This T cell receptor (beta chain) is drawn from a study of PD-L1 blockade in urothelial cancer. For the study at large: Of prior chemotherapy regimens, patients had received between 0 and 3. At 6 weeks and at 3 weeks (second dose) after treatment start, blood was analyzed. T cells were recovered from blood samples at a median of roughly 130,000.

Patients each gave 1 to 8 samples, pretreatment and on-treatment. The CDR3 extends over 12 amino acids. Trimming removed 3 bases from V and 5 bases from J, with 6 bases in between. Germline CDR1 and CDR2: MDHEN and SYDVKM. Profiling relied on immunoSEQ multiplex PCR, and the TCRdb table lists in-frame clones only, not all of them. The data show more than 45,000 clones, about 91% seen once. The receptor was isolated from a man older than 75 with urothelial cancer. The rearrangement links TRBV28 to TRBJ2-3; TRBD2 is a possible D gene (6 bases). The sample was PBMCs, taken around atezolizumab (anti-PD-L1) treatment. The CDR3 here is CASSLGGDTQYF. The DNA for the CDR3 is TGTGCCAGCAGTTTGGGGGGAGATACGCAGTATTTT.